The 27 T cell receptor beta chains below come from one sample, sequenced in a study of T cell repertoires in cytomegalovirus infection. The antigens these receptors bind are not known. MiXCR was run by TCRdb on the reads, yielding one entry per CDR3 protein. The table has approximately 110,000 distinct CDR3 sequences, under 50% seen once. Sequences were derived from CD8+ T cells from cultured PBMCs, sampled from culture after CMV antigen stimulation. These receptors originate from a human donor in good health (CMV status not recorded). Some clones in this sample may be carry-over from other donors' samples.

The table lists this clonotype with many counts. The chain couples TRBV10-3 to TRBJ1-2; 9 nucleotides line up with TRBD1. Trimming took 4 bases from V and 8 from J; bases not matched to a gene: 17. Germline CDR1 and CDR2: ENHRY and SYGVKD. This CDR3 has 17 residues. CDR3 residues: CAISGSGTGYLNGGYTF. The CDR3 DNA follows: TGTGCCATCAGTGGATCCGGGACAGGGTATTTGAATGGGGGCTACACCTTC.

This chain joins TRBV19 and TRBJ2-3; TRBD2 is a possible D gene (6 bases). The CDR3 consists of 15 residues. The V gene's germline CDR1 is LNHDA and CDR2 SQIVND (reference sequence). V shed 4 bases and J shed 0 bases, with 11 bases lying between them. CDR3 DNA sequence: TGTGCCAGTAGTACCGCGGGACGGAGCACAGATACGCAGTATTTT. Its protein product is CASSTAGRSTDTQYF.

The rearrangement uses TRBV27 and TRBJ2-3; TRBD2 aligns across 12 bases. The germline V gene has CDR1 MNHEY and CDR2 SMNVEV (reference sequence). The CDR3 totals 17 residues. With 0 bases clipped from V and 6 bases from J, the junction kept 7 bases outside the gene matches. For the CDR3, the DNA is TGTGCCAGCAGTTTATCTTTTCTAGCGGGGGGGCCGGATACGCAGTATTTT. Its protein product is CASSLSFLAGGPDTQYF.

The rearrangement uses TRBV7-9 and TRBJ2-5, with D hard to call. Germline loops: CDR1 SEHNR, CDR2 FQNEAQ (reference sequence). V lost 5 bases and J lost 5, with 15 bases in between. The CDR3 contains 14 residues. The CDR3 bases are TGTGCCAGCAGCCCAAGGGATGTCTGGGAGACCCAGTACTTC. It yields the protein CASSPRDVWETQYF.

Only a few counts were recorded for this clonotype. The J gene is TRBJ2-7, the V gene TRBV15, with a tentative D call TRBD1 (6 bases). V lost 6 bases, J lost 1 base, and 13 bases lay in between. The CDR3 runs to 14 residues. The germline gives CDR1 LNHNV, CDR2 YYDKDF (reference sequence). The CDR3 DNA follows: TGTGCCACCAGTCCTTCAGGGGCGTCCTACGAGCAGTACTTC. This sequence encodes CATSPSGASYEQYF.

The rearrangement links TRBV29-1 to TRBJ1-1, with 9 bases identical to TRBD1. The CDR3 spans 12 residues. Losses at the gene ends were 6 bases for V and 7 bases for J; bases not matched to a gene: 6. Germline V CDR1 and CDR2: SQVTM, ANQGSEA. Here the CDR3 DNA reads TGCAGCGTCTACAGGGGGCCGGATGAAGCTTTCTTT. Protein: CSVYRGPDEAFF.

The J gene is TRBJ2-5, the V gene TRBV10-3, with 10 nucleotides matching TRBD2. Germline V gene data show CDR1 as ENHRY and CDR2 as SYGVKD. V trimming: 2 bases; J trimming: 5 bases; junction bases outside the gene matches: 5. The CDR3 consists of 15 residues. CDR3: CAISEPSGGVETQYF. The CDR3 DNA follows: TGTGCCATCAGTGAGCCCAGCGGGGGGGTTGAGACCCAGTACTTC.

This clonotype was seen more than once but under ten times. This sequence joins TRBV15 and TRBJ2-3; 11 bases align to TRBD2. From germline, CDR1 is LNHNV and CDR2 YYDKDF (reference sequence). This CDR3 comprises 17 residues. V gave up 1 base and J gave up 1 base; unmatched junction bases: 4. In DNA form, the CDR3 reads TGTGCCACCAGCAGAGGTATACTAGCGGGGGGCACAGATACGCAGTATTTT. This translates into CATSRGILAGGTDTQYF.

The gene calls are TRBV20-1 and TRBJ2-5; the D gene could be TRBD1 or TRBD2 (5 bases each). V dropped 0 bases and J dropped 2 bases, with 13 bases sitting between them. The germline V gene has CDR1 DFQATT and CDR2 SNEGSKA (reference sequence). The CDR3 is made up of 15 amino acids. CDR3 sequence (DNA): TGCAGTGCTAGAGACTCGGGACGGTCTCAAGAGACCCAGTACTTC. It codes for CSARDSGRSQETQYF.

The V gene is TRBV7-9, the J gene TRBJ2-1, with 8 bases lining up with TRBD2. The length of the CDR3 is 13 residues. V lost 10 bases, J lost 2 bases, and 4 bases stayed unmatched. Germline values: CDR1 SEHNR, CDR2 FQNEAQ (reference sequence). For the CDR3, the DNA is TGTGCCAATACTAGCGGACCCTACAATGAGCAGTTCTTC. Protein: CANTSGPYNEQFF.

This clonotype has only a few counts. The chain couples TRBV19 to TRBJ1-5; 8 bases agree with TRBD1. V lost 1 base to trimming and J lost 6 bases; unmatched junction nucleotides: 8. The CDR3 consists of 16 residues. The germline gives CDR1 LNHDA, CDR2 SQIVND (reference sequence). The DNA of the CDR3 is TGTGCCAGTAGTATAGTCGGCAGGGGGCTTAGTCAGCCCCAGCATTTT. Protein: CASSIVGRGLSQPQHF.

The rearrangement links TRBV6-2 or TRBV6-3 to TRBJ2-7, with D perhaps being TRBD1 or TRBD2 (5 bases each). CDR1 and CDR2 (germline): MNHEY, SVGEGT. The V gene lost 0 bases and the J gene lost 0 bases, with 15 bases spanning the gap. The CDR3 sequence is 17 residues long. Written as DNA, the CDR3 is TGTGCCAGCAGTTACTCCCCGGGACGGACGAACTCCTACGAGCAGTACTTC. Translation: CASSYSPGRTNSYEQYF.

This clonotype was detected ten times or more. This chain connects TRBV6-2 or TRBV6-3 to TRBJ1-5; 9 nucleotides align to TRBD1. V dropped 7 bases and J dropped 3; count of bases not matched to a gene: 10. The V gene's germline CDR1 is MNHEY and CDR2 SVGEGT. The CDR3 has 16 amino acids. CDR3 amino acids: CASNWDRVTLNQPQHF. The CDR3 region has the DNA TGTGCCAGCAACTGGGACAGGGTGACACTCAATCAGCCCCAGCATTTT.

This clonotype was counted only a few times. V usage is TRBV6-2 or TRBV6-3 and J usage is TRBJ2-1, with unresolved D. The CDR3 runs 14 residues. Germline V lookup: CDR1 MNHEY, CDR2 SVGEGT. V was clipped by 6 bases and J by 3 bases, with 12 bases between them. The CDR3 is CASRHPTNYNEQFF. CDR3 DNA: TGTGCCAGCAGACACCCGACCAACTACAATGAGCAGTTCTTC.

This clonotype showed up just a few times. V is TRBV27 and J is TRBJ2-7; 7 bases agree with TRBD1. CDR3 length: 15 amino acids. From germline, CDR1 is MNHEY and CDR2 SMNVEV (reference sequence). V dropped 2 bases and J dropped 2; count of bases not matched to a gene: 6. CDR3 sequence reads: CASSLRDSFPYEQYF. CDR3 DNA: TGTGCCAGCAGTTTACGGGACAGTTTCCCCTACGAGCAGTACTTC.

In its sample, this clonotype was seen many times. Written as DNA, the CDR3 is TGTGCCAGCAGACCAGGGACAGGGATGCGGTTTGAGGACACTGAAGCTTTCTTT. Amino acids: CASRPGTGMRFEDTEAFF. The V gene is TRBV6-5, the J gene TRBJ1-1; 9 nucleotides agree with TRBD1. This CDR3 region has 18 residues. V dropped 6 bases and J dropped 3; count of bases not matched to a gene: 17. From germline, CDR1 is MNHEY and CDR2 SVGAGI.

This chain links TRBV7-6 with TRBJ1-1; 9 nucleotides agree with TRBD1. CDR3 length: 13 residues. The germline V gene has CDR1 SGHVS and CDR2 FNYEAQ. Germline trimming cut 9 bases from V and 3 bases from J; bases unmatched to any gene: 5. DNA for the CDR3: TGTGCCAGTCTCGGACAGGGGCACACTGAAGCTTTCTTT. This translates into CASLGQGHTEAFF.

The V call is TRBV27, the J call TRBJ2-7; TRBD2 matches at 14 bases. V was clipped by 3 bases and J by 4 bases; unmatched bases: 5. Germline V gene lookup returns CDR1 MNHEY and CDR2 SMNVEV (reference sequence). This CDR3 spans 16 amino acids. CDR3: CASSLTSGGAGYEQYF. The CDR3 bases are TGTGCCAGCAGTTTGACTAGCGGGGGGGCCGGGTACGAGCAGTACTTC.

The CDR3 region has the DNA TGTGCCAGCAGCTTAGAGCTAGCGGGGATGTCCTACGAGCAGTACTTC. Amino acids: CASSLELAGMSYEQYF. V and J are TRBV7-8 and TRBJ2-7, with 9 positions matching TRBD2. CDR3 size: 16 residues. Germline CDR1 and CDR2: SGHVS and FQNEAQ. With 1 base clipped from V and 1 base from J, the junction kept 5 bases outside the gene matches.

The rearrangement joins TRBV15 to TRBJ1-4; D gene ambiguous. Germline CDR1 reads LNHNV; CDR2 reads YYDKDF (reference sequence). The CDR3 runs 15 residues. Trimming cost V 9 bases and J 6 bases, with 20 bases left between them. The CDR3 here is CATKPSRLRDEKLFF. The CDR3 DNA follows: TGTGCCACTAAACCCTCCAGGCTAAGGGATGAAAAACTGTTTTTT. Using reference TRBV15 and TRBJ1-4 for the parts outside the CDR3, the full variable domain is DAMVIQNPRYQVTQFGKPVTLSCSQTLNHNVMYWYQQKSSQAPKLLFHYYDKDFNNEADTPDNFQSRRPNTSFCFLDIRSPGLGDTAMYLCATKPSRLRDEKLFFGSGTQLSVL.

Here the CDR3 reads CASRSGTGATFRGYTF. The CDR3, as DNA: TGTGCCAGCAGATCCGGGACAGGGGCGACTTTCAGGGGCTACACCTTC. The chain has TRBV7-9 and TRBJ1-2, with 10 bases aligning to TRBD1. Germline V CDR1 and CDR2: SEHNR, FQNEAQ (reference sequence). This CDR3 is 16 amino acids long. After removal of 6 bases from V and 8 bases from J, the junction contained 15 bases not matched to a gene.

The chain carries TRBV4-1 and TRBJ2-7; D might be TRBD1 or TRBD2, each matching 5 bases. The germline CDR1 and CDR2 sequences are MGHRA and YSYEKL. V was pared by 4 bases and J by 5 bases, with 12 bases between. The CDR3 is 13 residues long. CDR3 residues: CASSRTGPDEQYF. As DNA, the CDR3 is TGCGCCAGCAGCCGGACGGGACCGGACGAGCAGTACTTC.

V is TRBV12-3 or TRBV12-4 and J is TRBJ2-7; D tentatively fits TRBD1 or TRBD2 (6 bases each). The CDR3 has 17 amino acids. V shed 3 bases and J shed 0 bases, with 18 bases lying between them. CDR3 DNA sequence: TGTGCCAGCAGTTTCGGCAGGGGCCACGGGGGCTCCTACGAGCAGTACTTC. Protein: CASSFGRGHGGSYEQYF.

This clonotype was found a few times. The chain recombines TRBV28 with TRBJ1-5; D is unresolved. Germline-derived CDR1 and CDR2 are MDHEN and SYDVKM. The CDR3 runs to 14 residues. The V and J ends lost 4 bases and 9 bases respectively, with 16 bases between them. CDR3: CASSSADGEVPQHF. The CDR3 nucleotides are TGTGCCAGCAGTTCTGCGGACGGGGAGGTGCCCCAGCATTTT.

This clonotype came up a few times. This chain links TRBV3-1 with TRBJ1-1, with TRBD1 matching 7 bases. Per the germline V gene, CDR1 is LGHDT and CDR2 is YNNKEL (reference sequence). Trimming cost V 5 bases and J 3 bases; bases outside gene matches: 21. This CDR3 is 19 amino acids long. The CDR3 reads CASSNTDGQVRYMDTEAFF. CDR3 DNA sequence: TGTGCCAGCAGCAATACGGATGGACAGGTCAGATATATGGACACTGAAGCTTTCTTT.

This clonotype was detected a few times. The chain uses TRBV29-1 and TRBJ1-2; 8 bases align to TRBD1. This CDR3 contains 13 residues. Germline assignment: CDR1 SQVTM and CDR2 ANQGSEA. V trimming: 7 bases; J trimming: 2 bases; junction bases outside the gene matches: 6. The CDR3: CSARTGRNYGYTF. The DNA for the CDR3 is TGCAGCGCAAGGACAGGGCGAAACTATGGCTACACCTTC.

In its sample, this clonotype was seen many times. The V and J genes are TRBV27 and TRBJ2-3; D remains unclear. Germline lookup yields CDR1 MNHEY and CDR2 SMNVEV (reference sequence). Trimming took off 5 bases at V and 2 bases at J, with 8 bases between the two ends. The CDR3 has 13 amino acids. CDR3 amino acids: CASSQQLTDTQYF. CDR3 sequence (DNA): TGTGCCAGCAGTCAACAGCTCACAGATACGCAGTATTTT.